Reported below is one TCR beta chain. Its antigen is undetermined. The sample belongs to a study of cytomegalovirus exposure and HLA in healthy donors. Study details: Previous work identified 100 million or so unique TCR beta sequences from around 200 million T cells.

Germline V CDR1 and CDR2: SGHRS, YFSETQ. V gave up 4 bases and J gave up 7 bases, with 20 bases separating them. The CDR3 contains 16 residues. Study outcomes and limitations: Prior analysis indicated that the majority of TCR beta V segments exhibited productivity approximately 87% or approximately 30% of the time.

In the PCR, 60 Vbeta and 13 Jbeta primers were used. Per the authors' pipeline: It was a later analysis that counted roughly 80 million unique TCR beta chains, of which around 11 million were shared. The method was immunoSEQ multiplex PCR; TCRdb's version includes in-frame clones alone and lacks a portion of them. V, J and clone size are taken as reported in that table, and D and trimming were inferred from the DNA itself. The sample carries about 160,000 clones, over 80% recorded once. The chain joins TRBV5-1 to TRBJ2-2, with D maybe TRBD1 (6 bases). This clonotype originated in a boy between 2 and 10 years old in good health and CMV-seronegative. Specimen: PBMCs. CDR3 protein: CASSLEYRDANGELFF. DNA of the CDR3: TGCGCCAGCAGCCTAGAATACAGGGATGCAAACGGGGAGCTGTTTTTT.